This T cell receptor beta chain was found in a study of tumor-infiltrating lymphocytes in primary liver carcinoma. Unsorted bulk tissue (roughly 17-34 mg) underwent RNA and DNA co-extraction. Treatment-naive at the time, the patients had chronic HBV infection. Starting material of approximately 500 ng total RNA yielded TCR beta cDNA via a constant-region primer. Three nested multiplex PCR rounds of slightly modified ARM-PCR generated TCR beta libraries. TRBV1-TRBV30 forward and Cbeta reverse primers drove the first two roughly 10-cycle rounds. TCRdb itself ran the multiplex PCR reads through MiXCR, one entry per CDR3 protein. In the table there are around 100,000 distinct CDR3 sequences, approximately 68% of which are singletons. This CDR3 is built from 18 residues. The germline V gene encodes CDR1 SGHAT and CDR2 FQNNGV. The J segment lost 4 bases and the V segment lost 4 bases, leaving 16 bases of the junction unmatched.

The sample was liver tumor tissue from sampling region 5. Indicated subset: tumor region T5, tumor centre. The V and J genes are TRBV11-2 and TRBJ2-3; TRBD2 agrees at 8 bases. This receptor was taken from a woman aged 55-75 years with primary liver carcinoma and hepatitis B virus infection. In nucleotides, the CDR3 is TGTGCCAGCAGCTCCCCCATTACCGGGACTAGTCGTCCAGATACGCAGTATTTT. Its protein product is CASSSPITGTSRPDTQYF.